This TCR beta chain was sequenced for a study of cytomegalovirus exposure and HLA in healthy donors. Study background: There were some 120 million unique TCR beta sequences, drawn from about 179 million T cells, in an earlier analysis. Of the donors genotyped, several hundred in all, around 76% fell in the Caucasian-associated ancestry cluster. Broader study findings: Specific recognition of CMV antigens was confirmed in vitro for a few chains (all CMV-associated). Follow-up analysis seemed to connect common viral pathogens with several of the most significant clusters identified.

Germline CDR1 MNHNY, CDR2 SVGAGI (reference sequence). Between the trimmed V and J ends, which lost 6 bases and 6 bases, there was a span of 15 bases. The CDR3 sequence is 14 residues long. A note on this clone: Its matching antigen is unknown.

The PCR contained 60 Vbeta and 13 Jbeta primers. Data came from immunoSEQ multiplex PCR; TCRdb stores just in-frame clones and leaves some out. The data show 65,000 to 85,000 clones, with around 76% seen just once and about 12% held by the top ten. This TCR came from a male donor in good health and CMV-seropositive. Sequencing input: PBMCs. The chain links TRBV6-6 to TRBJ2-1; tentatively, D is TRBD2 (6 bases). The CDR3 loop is CASRAGTGGNEQFF. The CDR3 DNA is TGTGCCAGCAGGGCCGGGACTGGGGGCAATGAGCAGTTCTTC.